The next 8 T cell receptor beta chains were all read from a single sample in a study of T cells after posttransplantation cyclophosphamide. Profiling relied on immunoSEQ multiplex PCR, and the TCRdb table lists in-frame clones only, not all of them. Of roughly 1,400 clones listed, approximately 80% are singletons. Cyclophosphamide on days +3 and +4 followed busulfan-fludarabine conditioning and a marrow graft. The sample consisted of CD4+ T cells sorted from PBMCs, taken more than 220 days after allogeneic stem cell transplant with posttransplant cyclophosphamide. These receptors were taken from a female patient between 60 and 69 years old who received an allogeneic stem cell transplant from an unrelated donor, was CMV-positive, and had acute GVHD only. Some T cells may arise from the graft donor.

The chain uses TRBV4-1 and TRBJ1-4; D ambiguous. The germline V and J ends were trimmed by 4 bases and 13 bases, with 16 bases remaining between them. The CDR3 totals 13 residues. CDR1 MGHRA and CDR2 YSYEKL come from the germline V gene. CDR3 in amino acids: CASSPLYTERLFF. For the CDR3, the DNA is TGCGCCAGCAGCCCACTCTATACGGAGAGACTGTTTTTT.

In regard to this clone: A junction boundary mismatches the germline segment, possibly from a read error. The chain carries TRBV5-1 and TRBJ1-2, with TRBD1 matching over 8 bases. CDR3 length equals 13 residues. CDR1 SGHRS and CDR2 YFSETQ come from the germline V gene. The CDR3 DNA sequence: TGCGCCAGCAGCTTGGGGACAGGGCATGGCTACCCCTTC. Translating it yields CASSLGTGHGYPF.

J is TRBJ1-3 and V is TRBV14; D may be TRBD1 (5 bases). The V end was cut by 5 bases, the J end by 0 bases, with 11 bases between. The CDR3 is 15 amino acids. Germline assignment: CDR1 SGHDN and CDR2 FVKESK. The DNA for the CDR3 is TGTGCCAGCAGCACACGACAGATCTCTGGAAACACCATATATTTT. Protein product: CASSTRQISGNTIYF.

The V call is TRBV6-1, the J call TRBJ1-2; TRBD1 is a possible D gene (5 bases). The CDR3 totals 16 residues. Trimming shortened V by 3 bases and J by 7 bases, and 21 bases separated the two germline ends. Germline CDR1 MNHNS, CDR2 SASEGT. The CDR3 protein is CASSDPGTPEGVGYTF. The CDR3 DNA reads as TGTGCCAGCAGTGATCCCGGGACTCCGGAAGGCGTTGGCTACACCTTC.

This clone was detected once. V usage is TRBV28 and J usage is TRBJ2-6; D may be TRBD2 (6 bases). The CDR3 runs 18 residues. In germline, CDR1 is MDHEN, CDR2 SYDVKM. V was clipped by 10 bases and J by 1 base, with 23 bases between them. CDR3 nucleotides: TGTGCCATCTTTGGCCCGAGGTTGGAGGGATCTGGGGCCAACGTCCTGACTTTC. Translating it yields CAIFGPRLEGSGANVLTF.

The chain employs TRBV2 and TRBJ2-3; 10 nucleotides match TRBD1. Losses at the gene ends were 6 bases for V and 5 bases for J; bases not matched to a gene: 8. Germline loops: CDR1 SNHLY, CDR2 FYNNEI. This CDR3 is built from 15 residues. The CDR3 DNA sequence: TGTGCCAGCAGAAGGGACAGGGGAGGTAGAGATACGCAGTATTTT. It encodes CASRRDRGGRDTQYF.

The chain is built from TRBV19 and TRBJ2-7; 10 bases map to TRBD1. The CDR3 has 14 residues. CDR1 LNHDA and CDR2 SQIVND come from the germline V gene (reference sequence). The V gene end was trimmed by 3 bases and the J gene end by 5 bases; junction bases not matched to a gene: 4. The CDR3 region is CASSIRDRGNEQYF. The CDR3, as DNA: TGTGCCAGTAGTATCAGGGACAGGGGCAACGAGCAGTACTTC. The complete variable domain, with remaining parts taken from reference TRBV19 and TRBJ2-7, reads DGGITQSPKYLFRKEGQNVTLSCEQNLNHDAMYWYRQDPGQGLRLIYYSQIVNDFQKGDIAEGYSVSREKKESFPLTVTSAQKNPTAFYLCASSIRDRGNEQYFGPGTRLTVT.

The chain recombines TRBV28 with TRBJ2-6; 10 bases line up with TRBD1. Per germline, CDR1 MDHEN and CDR2 SYDVKM. Trimming cost V 10 bases and J 1 base; bases outside gene matches: 10. The CDR3 runs to 17 residues. The CDR3 DNA reads as TGTGCCACCCACTTCCGGGACAGGGGATCTGGGGCCAACGTCCTGACTTTC. Translating gives CATHFRDRGSGANVLTF.